The 27 T cell receptor beta chains presented below share a single source sample, sequenced in a study of T cell responses to AZD1222 COVID-19 vaccine. The repertoire was sequenced with immunoSEQ multiplex PCR; TCRdb's copy has only in-frame clones and lacks some. The sample shows roughly 150,000 clones, around nine tenths of them seen only once. The sample in question was peripheral blood, obtained on day 0 of AZD1222 vaccination. The receptors here all came from an adult in good health.

The chain links TRBV4-2 to TRBJ1-4; D ambiguous. Trimming shortened V by 3 bases and J by 0 bases, and 11 bases separated the two germline ends. This CDR3 is built from 16 residues. CDR1 is LGHNA, CDR2 YNFKEQ, per germline. The CDR3, as DNA: TGTGCCAGCAGCCATGACTGGAATCCAACTAATGAAAAACTGTTTTTT. Amino acid sequence: CASSHDWNPTNEKLFF.

The chain joins TRBV28 to TRBJ1-4, with D unresolved. The CDR3 covers 13 residues. The germline CDR1 and CDR2 sequences are MDHEN and SYDVKM. Deletions cut 2 bases from V and 13 bases from J, with 14 bases between. The CDR3 bases are TGTGCCAGCAGTTTAATCGCGCGGGGAGGACTGTTTTTT. Translation: CASSLIARGGLFF. Full variable domain (rest looked up from reference TRBV28 and TRBJ1-4): DVKVTQSSRYLVKRTGEKVFLECVQDMDHENMFWYRQDPGLGLRLIYFSYDVKMKEKGDIPEGYSVSREKKERFSLILESASTNQTSMYLCASSLIARGGLFFGSGTQLSVL.

This sequence joins TRBV9 and TRBJ2-3; D is perhaps TRBD2 (7 bases). Germline CDR1 is SGDLS and CDR2 is YYNGEE. V dropped 4 bases and J dropped 2 bases, with 17 bases sitting between them. This CDR3 has 16 residues. The CDR3 DNA sequence: TGTGCCAGCAGCTCCAGGACAGCGGGATTCACAGATACGCAGTATTTT. Its protein is CASSSRTAGFTDTQYF.

This clone turned up a few times. V is TRBV28 and J is TRBJ1-5; D ambiguous. The CDR3 has 13 residues. From germline, CDR1 is MDHEN and CDR2 SYDVKM. V was trimmed by 7 bases and J by 7 bases, leaving 14 bases between them. DNA for the CDR3: TGTGCCAGCATGAGTCGCCCTCAGCAGCCCCAGCATTTT. Amino acid sequence: CASMSRPQQPQHF.

V and J are TRBV12-3 or TRBV12-4 and TRBJ2-7; D call uncertain. Trimming took 3 bases from V and 2 from J, leaving 8 bases between them. This CDR3 is built from 13 residues. Here the CDR3 DNA reads TGTGCCAGCAGTTTCCCGGCAGCCTACGAGCAGTACTTC. Translation gives CASSFPAAYEQYF.

The V gene is TRBV4-3, the J gene TRBJ1-2; possibly TRBD1 for D (5 bases). This CDR3 is built from 15 residues. Germline lookup yields CDR1 LGHNA and CDR2 YSLEER. V was clipped by 0 bases and J by 4 bases, with 12 bases between them. This chain's CDR3 is CASSQDLQGVYGYTF. CDR3 nucleotides: TGCGCCAGCAGCCAAGATCTCCAGGGAGTCTATGGCTACACCTTC.

The chain joins TRBV27 to TRBJ2-2; 7 nucleotides line up with TRBD1. CDR1 is MNHEY, CDR2 SMNVEV, per germline (reference sequence). CDR3 length: 14 amino acids. V was clipped by 6 bases and J by 6 bases; unmatched bases: 7. CDR3 bases: TGTGCCAGCAGGAGAGGACAGGCGGCCGGGGAGCTGTTTTTT. As protein: CASRRGQAAGELFF.

The chain uses TRBV9 and TRBJ1-3; tentatively, D is TRBD1 (6 bases). The V gene lost 4 bases and the J gene lost 0 bases, with 17 bases spanning the gap. The CDR3 loop spans 17 amino acids. Germline CDR1 is SGDLS and CDR2 is YYNGEE. CDR3 sequence (DNA): TGTGCCAGCAGCCCGGAGGGGGGGGCACACTCTGGAAACACCATATATTTT. As protein: CASSPEGGAHSGNTIYF.

The rearrangement links TRBV15 to TRBJ1-2, with D possibly being TRBD1 (5 bases). The CDR3 is 13 amino acids. The germline gives CDR1 LNHNV, CDR2 YYDKDF (reference sequence). The V and J ends lost 8 bases and 4 bases respectively, with 14 bases between them. CDR3 nucleotide sequence: TGTGCCACCGCCGACCCGGGGGGCTATGGCTACACCTTC. Amino acids: CATADPGGYGYTF.

The chain carries TRBV9 and TRBJ1-1; TRBD1 matches 8 bases. The CDR3 is 13 amino acids. Germline assignment: CDR1 SGDLS and CDR2 YYNGEE. The junction had 5 bases not matched to a gene; V was cut back by 5 bases and J by 5 bases. The CDR3 bases are TGTGCCAGCAGGGGGCAGGGGGCGACTGAAGCTTTCTTT. It codes for CASRGQGATEAFF.

The rearrangement uses TRBV4-3 and TRBJ2-1; D may be TRBD2 (6 bases). Trimming shortened V by 0 bases and J by 5 bases, and 11 bases separated the two germline ends. CDR1 is LGHNA, CDR2 YSLEER, per germline. The length of the CDR3 is 15 residues. The CDR3 coding sequence is TGCGCCAGCAGCCAAGAAGGGACTTCTAACAATGAGCAGTTCTTC. Its translation: CASSQEGTSNNEQFF.

V and J are TRBV24-1 and TRBJ2-5, with 14 bases matching TRBD2. From germline, CDR1 is KGHDR and CDR2 SFDVKD. V was pared by 3 bases and J by 5 bases, with 4 bases of the junction left unmatched. The CDR3 has 16 amino acids. The CDR3 DNA reads TGTGCCACCAGTGATCGACTAGCGGGGGGGCCGGAGACCCAGTACTTC. Residues: CATSDRLAGGPETQYF.

A single count supports this clone. This chain connects TRBV29-1 to TRBJ1-1; D is perhaps TRBD1 (5 bases). The CDR3 contains 13 residues. The V gene's germline CDR1 is SQVTM and CDR2 ANQGSEA. V was cut by 3 bases and J by 1 base, with 9 bases left in between. The CDR3 bases are TGCAGCGTTGATGGTCAGGGGAACACTGAAGCTTTCTTT. This codes for CSVDGQGNTEAFF.

The V gene is TRBV14, the J gene TRBJ1-1; D unresolved. CDR3 length: 16 amino acids. V was clipped by 4 bases and J by 4 bases, with 19 bases between them. Germline-derived CDR1 and CDR2 are SGHDN and FVKESK. The DNA for the CDR3 is TGTGCCAGCAGCCCGCCATCGGGCCGAGGGAGCACTGAAGCTTTCTTT. It yields the protein CASSPPSGRGSTEAFF.

V usage is TRBV5-1 and J usage is TRBJ2-6; D is perhaps TRBD1 (6 bases). The germline V gene has CDR1 SGHRS and CDR2 YFSETQ. V lost 0 bases to trimming and J lost 2 bases, with 9 bases between them. CDR3 length equals 16 residues. The CDR3 bases are TGCGCCAGCAGCTTGGACAGGGCAACTGGGGCCAACGTCCTGACTTTC. This sequence encodes CASSLDRATGANVLTF.

CDR3 in amino acids: CASSGGYGYTF. CDR3 DNA sequence: TGTGCCAGCAGCGGAGGATATGGCTACACCTTC. The J gene is TRBJ1-2, the V gene TRBV6-2 or TRBV6-3; D not certain. V dropped 6 bases and J dropped 5 bases, with 7 bases sitting between them. The germline CDR1 and CDR2 sequences are MNHEY and SVGEGT. The CDR3 is 11 residues long.

V and J are TRBV11-1 and TRBJ2-1, with D hard to call. Trimming cost V 4 bases and J 0 bases, with 10 bases left between them. This CDR3 region has 15 residues. Looked up from germline, CDR1 is SGHAT and CDR2 is FQDESV (reference sequence). CDR3 protein: CASSSTLHSYNEQFF. The CDR3 DNA sequence: TGTGCCAGCAGCTCAACACTACACTCCTACAATGAGCAGTTCTTC.

J is TRBJ2-2 and V is TRBV19, with D uncertain. Germline CDR1 and CDR2: LNHDA and SQIVND (reference sequence). V was trimmed by 6 bases and J by 3 bases, leaving 14 bases between them. The CDR3 covers 15 residues. The CDR3 protein is CASSPRDEYTGELFF. For the CDR3, the DNA is TGTGCCAGTAGCCCGCGAGATGAGTACACCGGGGAGCTGTTTTTT.

The genes are TRBV6-6 and TRBJ2-3; D is unclear. The CDR3 covers 14 residues. Germline assignment: CDR1 MNHNY and CDR2 SVGAGI (reference sequence). V was shortened by 2 bases and J by 1 base, with 7 bases between the two germline ends. The CDR3 spells CASSYNGRTDTQYF. Here the CDR3 DNA reads TGTGCCAGCAGTTACAACGGGCGCACAGATACGCAGTATTTT.

V gene TRBV6-2 or TRBV6-3 combines with J gene TRBJ1-2; the D gene is possibly TRBD1 (6 bases). This CDR3 region has 15 residues. Trimming shortened V by 4 bases and J by 4 bases, and 16 bases separated the two germline ends. Germline V gives CDR1 MNHEY, CDR2 SVGEGT. This CDR3 reads CASSSRGRDLYGYTF. DNA of the CDR3: TGTGCCAGCAGTTCCAGGGGCAGGGACCTCTATGGCTACACCTTC.

J is TRBJ1-2 and V is TRBV10-3, with D possibly TRBD1 on 6 matching bases. Germline V gene sequence: CDR1 ENHRY, CDR2 SYGVKD. V gave up 8 bases and J gave up 3 bases, with 19 bases separating them. The CDR3 has 15 amino acids. The CDR3, as DNA: TGTGCCATCCGACCGGGCGGGGGCGTGGACTATGGCTACACCTTC. Residues: CAIRPGGGVDYGYTF.

This clone was seen a single time. The J gene is TRBJ1-1, the V gene TRBV27; perhaps TRBD1 as D (6 bases). This CDR3 contains 17 residues. V gave up 5 bases and J gave up 11 bases, with 30 bases separating them. CDR1 MNHEY and CDR2 SMNVEV come from the germline V gene (reference sequence). The CDR3 DNA is TGTGCCAGCAGTCCATCGCCCCACTCAGGGGCGGGCGGGTATGCTTTCTTT. Amino acid sequence: CASSPSPHSGAGGYAFF.

The table lists this clone with a count of one. V gene TRBV5-1 combines with J gene TRBJ2-5; either TRBD1 or TRBD2 may fit D (5 bases each). The germline gives CDR1 SGHRS, CDR2 YFSETQ. V lost 5 bases and J lost 5, with 13 bases in between. The CDR3 sequence is 13 residues long. CDR3 loop: CASRYGGEETQYF. The CDR3 coding sequence is TGCGCCAGCAGGTATGGGGGAGAGGAGACCCAGTACTTC.

The chain joins TRBV3-1 (or the pseudogene TRBV3-2) to TRBJ2-3; 11 bases map to TRBD2. CDR3 length: 17 amino acids. Germline V CDR1 and CDR2: LGHDT, YNNKEL (reference sequence). J gave up 5 bases and V 2 bases, and 9 bases lay outside the gene matches. CDR3 in amino acids: CASSQPALAGGIDTQYF. The CDR3, as DNA: TGTGCCAGCAGCCAACCTGCCCTAGCGGGAGGAATAGATACGCAGTATTTT.

The gene calls are TRBV9 and TRBJ1-3; tentative D call: TRBD1 (5 bases). V lost 0 bases and J 3 bases, leaving 13 bases between the germline ends. Germline-derived CDR1 and CDR2 are SGDLS and YYNGEE. This CDR3 region has 16 residues. CDR3 DNA sequence: TGTGCCAGCAGCGTAGAGCTACAGGTGTTTGGAAACACCATATATTTT. It codes for CASSVELQVFGNTIYF.

This clone turned up a few times. The gene calls are TRBV5-4 and TRBJ1-4, with 8 nucleotides matching TRBD1. Germline V gene lookup returns CDR1 SGHNT and CDR2 YYREEE (reference sequence). V was pared by 1 base and J by 7 bases, with 3 bases of the junction left unmatched. The CDR3 spans 14 residues. CDR3 bases: TGTGCCAGCAGCTTGCAGGGGGCGGCTGAAAAACTGTTTTTT. Translation gives CASSLQGAAEKLFF.

The genes are TRBV6-4 and TRBJ2-3, with D maybe TRBD2 (6 bases). This CDR3 contains 16 residues. Trimming took off 3 bases at V and 1 base at J, with 14 bases between the two ends. In germline, CDR1 is MRHNA, CDR2 SNTAGT. The DNA for the CDR3 is TGTGCCAGCAGTGATTCCGCTTCGGGGGGCACAGATACGCAGTATTTT. It codes for CASSDSASGGTDTQYF.